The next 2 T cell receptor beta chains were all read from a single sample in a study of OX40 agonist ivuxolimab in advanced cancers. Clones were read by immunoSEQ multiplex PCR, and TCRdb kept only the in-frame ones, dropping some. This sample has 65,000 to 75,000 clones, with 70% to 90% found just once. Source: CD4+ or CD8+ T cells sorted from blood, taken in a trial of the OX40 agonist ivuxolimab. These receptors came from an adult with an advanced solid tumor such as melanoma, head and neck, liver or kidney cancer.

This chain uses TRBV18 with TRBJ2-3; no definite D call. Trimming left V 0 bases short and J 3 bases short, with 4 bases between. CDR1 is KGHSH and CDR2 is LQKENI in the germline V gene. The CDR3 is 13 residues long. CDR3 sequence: CASSPPGTDTQYF. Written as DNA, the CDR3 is TGTGCCAGCTCACCACCGGGGACAGATACGCAGTATTTT.

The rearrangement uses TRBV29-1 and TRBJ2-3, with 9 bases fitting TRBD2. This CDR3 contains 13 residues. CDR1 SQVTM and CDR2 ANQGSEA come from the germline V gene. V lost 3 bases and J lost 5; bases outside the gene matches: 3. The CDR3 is CSVESSGKDTQYF. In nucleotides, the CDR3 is TGCAGCGTTGAGTCTAGCGGGAAAGATACGCAGTATTTT.